Listed below are T cell receptor beta chains from one sample, sequenced in a study of OX40 agonist ivuxolimab in advanced cancers. Clones were sequenced by immunoSEQ multiplex PCR, and TCRdb holds only the in-frame ones, with some missing. The data contain some 70,000 clones, roughly nine tenths of them singletons. The sequenced sample was CD4+ or CD8+ T cells sorted from blood, obtained in a trial of the OX40 agonist ivuxolimab. The receptor source for this set is an adult with an advanced solid tumor such as melanoma, head and neck, liver or kidney cancer. Both conserved end residues are part of each CDR3. Fields, in order: J gene, V gene, CDR3 length, clone size, D gene, CDR3 DNA, CDR3 protein. The D gene is left open where the match is weak. The size field is filled for only some rows; it gives once, few, many or a size class.

TRBJ2-7 TRBV5-1 15 once NA TGCGCCAGCAGCTTGGGGGCCTCACCTCCCTACGAGCAGTACTTC CASSLGASPPYEQYF
TRBJ2-2 TRBV5-1 15 NA TRBD1 TGCGCCAGCAGCCAGACAGGGGGTAAAACCGGGGAGCTGTTTTTT CASSQTGGKTGELFF
TRBJ2-5 TRBV15 14 NA TRBD1 TGTGCCACCAATCAGGGGGACAGCCAAGAGACCCAGTACTTC CATNQGDSQETQYF
TRBJ2-1 TRBV4-3 18 NA NA TGCGCCAGCAGCCAAGATTTAGGGACTGGGAGCTCCTACAATGAGCAGTTCTTC CASSQDLGTGSSYNEQFF
TRBJ2-1 TRBV2 16 NA TRBD2 TGTGCCAGCAGTCCCCCGGTCGCTAGCGGGGACAATGAGCAGTTCTTC CASSPPVASGDNEQFF
TRBJ1-2 TRBV9 13 NA NA TGTGCCAGCAGCCGGGGGGCTAACTATGGCTACACCTTC CASSRGANYGYTF
TRBJ2-3 TRBV19 14 NA TRBD2 TGTGCCAGTACCCGGACTAGCGGGGGGCATACGCAGTATTTT CASTRTSGGHTQYF
TRBJ2-2 TRBV19 17 NA TRBD1 TGTGCCAGTAGTACCAGACGGACAGGAACGGATCCCGGGGAGCTGTTTTTT CASSTRRTGTDPGELFF
TRBJ2-7 TRBV28 14 NA NA TGTGCCAGCGTTGTTGGGACTCTAGCTTCCGAGCAGTACTTC CASVVGTLASEQYF
TRBJ1-2 TRBV27 15 NA NA TGTGCCAGCAGTTTATCGCGAGGCTTGGGCTATGGCTACACCTTC CASSLSRGLGYGYTF
TRBJ1-4 TRBV4-1 15 NA TRBD1 TGCGCCAGCAGCCAAGAGGGACAGGGTCTGGGGAAACTGTTTTTT CASSQEGQGLGKLFF
TRBJ1-1 TRBV28 14 NA NA TGTGCCAGCAGCCCCCCCACAGCGAACACTGAAGCTTTCTTT CASSPPTANTEAFF
TRBJ1-1 TRBV28 11 NA NA TGTGCCAGCAGTGTGCTACATGAAGCTTTCTTT CASSVLHEAFF
TRBJ2-1 TRBV19 15 NA NA TGTGCCAGTAGTATAGGGCCGAGCTCCTACAATGAGCAGTTCTTC CASSIGPSSYNEQFF
TRBJ2-5 TRBV5-1 12 NA NA TGCGCCAGCAGCTTGGACCGTGAGACCCAGTACTTC CASSLDRETQYF
TRBJ1-1 TRBV7-3 15 NA TRBD1 TGTGCCAGCAGCCTGACAGGGGGCTTGAACACTGAAGCTTTCTTT CASSLTGGLNTEAFF
TRBJ1-2 TRBV27 16 NA NA TGTGCCAGCAGTTTATCGCCCCTTGGGGGGAACTATGGCTACACCTTC CASSLSPLGGNYGYTF
TRBJ2-5 TRBV7-8 15 NA TRBD2 TGTGCCAGCAGCTCGACTAGCGGGAGGGGAGAGACCCAGTACTTC CASSSTSGRGETQYF